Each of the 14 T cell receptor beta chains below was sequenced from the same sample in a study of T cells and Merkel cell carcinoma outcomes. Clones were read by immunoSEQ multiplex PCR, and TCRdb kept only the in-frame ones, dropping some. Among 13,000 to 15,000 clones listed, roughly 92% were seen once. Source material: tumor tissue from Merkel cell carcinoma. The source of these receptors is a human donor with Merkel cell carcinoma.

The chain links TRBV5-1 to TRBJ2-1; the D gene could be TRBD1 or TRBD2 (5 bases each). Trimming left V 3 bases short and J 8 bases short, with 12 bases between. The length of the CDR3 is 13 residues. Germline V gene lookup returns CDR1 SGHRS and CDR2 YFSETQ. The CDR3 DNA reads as TGCGCCAGCAGCTCGGGACCGGGCGATGAGCAGTTCTTC. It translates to CASSSGPGDEQFF.

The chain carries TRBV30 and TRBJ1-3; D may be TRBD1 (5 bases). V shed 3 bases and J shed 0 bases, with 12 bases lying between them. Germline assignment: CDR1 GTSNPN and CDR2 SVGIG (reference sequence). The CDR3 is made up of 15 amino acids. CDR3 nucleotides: TGTGCCTGGAGACCGGACATTAGCTCTGGAAACACCATATATTTT. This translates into CAWRPDISSGNTIYF.

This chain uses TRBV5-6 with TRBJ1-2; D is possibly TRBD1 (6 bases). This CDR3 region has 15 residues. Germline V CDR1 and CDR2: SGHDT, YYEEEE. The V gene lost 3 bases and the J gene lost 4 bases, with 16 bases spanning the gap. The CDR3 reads CASSSDSTNSYGYTF. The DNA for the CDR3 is TGTGCCAGCAGCTCGGACAGTACCAACTCCTATGGCTACACCTTC. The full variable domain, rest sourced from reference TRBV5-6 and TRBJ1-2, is DAGVTQSPTHLIKTRGQQVTLRCSPKSGHDTVSWYQQALGQGPQFIFQYYEEEERQRGNFPDRFSGHQFPNYSSELNVNALLLGDSALYLCASSSDSTNSYGYTFGSGTRLTVV.

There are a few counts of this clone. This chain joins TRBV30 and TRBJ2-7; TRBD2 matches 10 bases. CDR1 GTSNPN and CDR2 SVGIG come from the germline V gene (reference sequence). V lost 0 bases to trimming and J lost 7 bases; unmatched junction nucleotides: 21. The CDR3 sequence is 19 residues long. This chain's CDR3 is CAWSVWLAGDYTKFGEQYF. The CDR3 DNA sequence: TGTGCCTGGAGTGTATGGCTAGCGGGAGATTATACCAAATTTGGTGAGCAGTACTTC.

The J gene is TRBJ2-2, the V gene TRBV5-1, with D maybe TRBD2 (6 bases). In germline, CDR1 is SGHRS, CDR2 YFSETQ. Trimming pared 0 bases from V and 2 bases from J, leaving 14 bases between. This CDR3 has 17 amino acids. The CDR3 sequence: CASSLAIGGDNTGELFF. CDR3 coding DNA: TGCGCCAGCAGCTTGGCCATCGGGGGAGATAACACCGGGGAGCTGTTTTTT.

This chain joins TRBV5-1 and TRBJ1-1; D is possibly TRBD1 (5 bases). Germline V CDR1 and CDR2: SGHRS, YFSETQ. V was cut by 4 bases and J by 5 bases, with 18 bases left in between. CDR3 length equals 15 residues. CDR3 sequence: CASSPQLRVITEAFF. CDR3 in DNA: TGCGCCAGCAGCCCACAGCTCAGGGTGATAACTGAAGCTTTCTTT.

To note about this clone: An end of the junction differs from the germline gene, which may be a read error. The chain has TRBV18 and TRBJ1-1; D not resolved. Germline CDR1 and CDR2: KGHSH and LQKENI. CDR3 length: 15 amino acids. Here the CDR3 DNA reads TGTGCCAGTTCACCACTAGGGCGGTTGAACACTGAAGCTTTCTTT. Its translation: CASSPLGRLNTEAFF.

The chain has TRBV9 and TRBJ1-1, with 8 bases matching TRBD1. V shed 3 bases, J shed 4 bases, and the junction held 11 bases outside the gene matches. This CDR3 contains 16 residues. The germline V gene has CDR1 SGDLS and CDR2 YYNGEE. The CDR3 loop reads CASSDQPSGGLTEAFF. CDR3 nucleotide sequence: TGTGCCAGCAGCGACCAACCATCAGGGGGCCTCACTGAAGCTTTCTTT.

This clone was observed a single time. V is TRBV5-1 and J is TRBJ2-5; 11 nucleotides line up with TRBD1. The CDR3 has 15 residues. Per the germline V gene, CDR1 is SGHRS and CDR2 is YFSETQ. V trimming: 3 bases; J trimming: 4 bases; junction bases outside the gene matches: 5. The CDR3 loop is CASSSTGTGGETQYF. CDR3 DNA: TGCGCCAGCAGCTCAACCGGGACAGGGGGAGAGACCCAGTACTTC.

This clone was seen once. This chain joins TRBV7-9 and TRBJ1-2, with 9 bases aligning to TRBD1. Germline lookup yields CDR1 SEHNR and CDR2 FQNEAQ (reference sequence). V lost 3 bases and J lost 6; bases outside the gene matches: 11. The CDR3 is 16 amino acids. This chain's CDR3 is CASSLGTGSILHGYTF. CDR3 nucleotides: TGTGCCAGCAGCTTGGGGACAGGGTCGATATTGCATGGCTACACCTTC.

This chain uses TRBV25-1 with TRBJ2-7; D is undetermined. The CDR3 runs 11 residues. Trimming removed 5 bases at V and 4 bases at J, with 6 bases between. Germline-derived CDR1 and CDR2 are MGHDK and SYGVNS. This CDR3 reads CASSPRYEQYF. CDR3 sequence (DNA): TGTGCCAGCAGTCCACGATACGAGCAGTACTTC.

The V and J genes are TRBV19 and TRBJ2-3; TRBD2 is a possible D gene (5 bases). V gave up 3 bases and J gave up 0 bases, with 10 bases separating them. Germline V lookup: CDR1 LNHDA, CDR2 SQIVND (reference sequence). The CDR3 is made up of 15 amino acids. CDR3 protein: CASSMRDTSTDTQYF. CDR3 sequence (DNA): TGTGCCAGTAGTATGAGGGATACTAGCACAGATACGCAGTATTTT.

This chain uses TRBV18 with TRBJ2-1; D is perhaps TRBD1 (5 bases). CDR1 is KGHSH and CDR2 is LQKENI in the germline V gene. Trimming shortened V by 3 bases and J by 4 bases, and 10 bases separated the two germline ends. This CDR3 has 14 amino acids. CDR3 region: CASSPDRQYNEQFF. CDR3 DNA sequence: TGTGCCAGCTCACCCGACAGACAATACAATGAGCAGTTCTTC.

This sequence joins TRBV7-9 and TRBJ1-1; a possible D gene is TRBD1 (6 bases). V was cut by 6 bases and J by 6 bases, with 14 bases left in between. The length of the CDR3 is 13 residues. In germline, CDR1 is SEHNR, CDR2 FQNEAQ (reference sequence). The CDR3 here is CASSSGVEAEAFF. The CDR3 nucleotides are TGTGCCAGCAGTTCAGGGGTGGAGGCTGAAGCTTTCTTT.